These 20 T cell receptor beta chains were all obtained from the same sample, sequenced in a study of blood T cell repertoires in COVID-19. Repertoires were generated with immunoSEQ multiplex PCR, while TCRdb's copy carries only in-frame clones and drops some. The repertoire holds roughly 180,000 clones, about 80% seen once, with about 10% in the top ten. The specimen sequenced was PBMCs or T cells enriched from blood (not recorded which). The receptors derive from a man aged 50 to 60 who had recovered from COVID-19.

This clone was observed a few times. The rearrangement joins TRBV10-3 to TRBJ2-7, with 8 bases that match TRBD1. CDR1 and CDR2 from the germline V gene are ENHRY and SYGVKD. CDR3 length: 14 residues. With 3 bases clipped from V and 2 bases from J, the junction kept 3 bases outside the gene matches. DNA for the CDR3: TGTGCCATCAGTGAAGGGACAGGTCCCTACGAGCAGTACTTC. Its protein is CAISEGTGPYEQYF.

The chain links TRBV2 to TRBJ1-1; D is unclear. The CDR3 totals 14 residues. Trimming took off 0 bases at V and 6 bases at J, with 11 bases between the two ends. CDR1 and CDR2 from the germline V gene are SNHLY and FYNNEI. CDR3 in DNA: TGTGCCAGCAGTGAAGCGGTCCGGAGAGCTGAAGCTTTCTTT. Protein sequence: CASSEAVRRAEAFF.

J is TRBJ1-3 and V is TRBV27, with no clear D. The CDR3 covers 15 residues. The ends were cut back, 3 bases at V and 0 bases at J, with 9 bases in the middle. Germline CDR1 is MNHEY and CDR2 is SMNVEV (reference sequence). This chain's CDR3 is CASSFYPFSGNTIYF. CDR3 DNA sequence: TGTGCCAGCAGTTTTTATCCCTTCTCTGGAAACACCATATATTTT.

This clone was seen a handful of times. The gene calls are TRBV2 and TRBJ2-5, with D possibly matching TRBD1 (5 bases). The CDR3 has 12 residues. Trimming shortened V by 9 bases and J by 0 bases, and 8 bases separated the two germline ends. Germline assignment: CDR1 SNHLY and CDR2 FYNNEI. The CDR3 DNA reads TGTGCCAGACAGGAGTACCAAGAGACCCAGTACTTC. Amino acid sequence: CARQEYQETQYF.

The chain joins TRBV5-4 to TRBJ1-6; 7 nucleotides line up with TRBD1. Germline CDR1 reads SGHNT; CDR2 reads YYREEE (reference sequence). CDR3 length: 14 amino acids. V shed 5 bases, J shed 10 bases, and the junction held 9 bases outside the gene matches. CDR3 nucleotides: TGTGCCAGCAGTATACAGGGGTTGCACTCACCCCTCCACTTT. Its translation: CASSIQGLHSPLHF.

The V gene is TRBV4-2, the J gene TRBJ2-6; 7 nucleotides align to TRBD1. The V gene's germline CDR1 is LGHNA and CDR2 YNFKEQ. V lost 4 bases and J lost 0; bases outside the gene matches: 3. The CDR3 consists of 16 residues. The CDR3 protein is CASSRGQVSGANVLTF. CDR3 DNA sequence: TGTGCCAGCAGCCGCGGACAGGTCTCTGGGGCCAACGTCCTGACTTTC.

The rearrangement joins TRBV28 to TRBJ2-7; D remains unclear. Germline V gene lookup returns CDR1 MDHEN and CDR2 SYDVKM. Trimming took off 1 base at V and 1 base at J, with 2 bases between the two ends. The CDR3 is 12 residues long. As DNA, the CDR3 is TGTGCCAGCAGTTTATCTTCCTACGAGCAGTACTTC. It translates to CASSLSSYEQYF.

This clone was seen a handful of times. The rearrangement uses TRBV4-2 and TRBJ1-2; no clear D gene. Germline lookup yields CDR1 LGHNA and CDR2 YNFKEQ. The CDR3 runs 14 residues. Deletions cut 0 bases from V and 4 bases from J, with 9 bases between. CDR3: CASSQDEGSYGYTF. The CDR3 coding sequence is TGTGCCAGCAGCCAAGACGAAGGGAGCTATGGCTACACCTTC.

The table lists this clone with a few counts. This chain joins TRBV5-1 and TRBJ1-6; weak D call: TRBD1 (6 bases). Trimming cost V 3 bases and J 10 bases, with 14 bases left between them. This CDR3 is 14 amino acids long. Germline CDR1 is SGHRS and CDR2 is YFSETQ. The CDR3 coding sequence is TGCGCCAGCAGCTCACAGGGAAGGGACTCACCCCTCCACTTT. This codes for CASSSQGRDSPLHF.

The rearrangement links TRBV28 to TRBJ1-1; 9 nucleotides align to TRBD1. The CDR3 runs 15 residues. V shed 5 bases and J 2 bases; nucleotides not matched to a gene: 6. The germline V gene has CDR1 MDHEN and CDR2 SYDVKM. CDR3 sequence: CASSPQGALNTEAFF. In nucleotides, the CDR3 is TGTGCCAGCAGTCCACAGGGGGCCCTAAACACTGAAGCTTTCTTT.

This clone was counted once. This chain connects TRBV10-3 to TRBJ2-7, with a tentative D call TRBD1 (6 bases). The germline V gene has CDR1 ENHRY and CDR2 SYGVKD. V was cut by 0 bases and J by 3 bases, with 12 bases left in between. There are 15 residues in the CDR3. CDR3: CAISESADRSYEQYF. CDR3 nucleotide sequence: TGTGCCATCAGTGAGTCGGCAGACAGGAGCTACGAGCAGTACTTC.

This chain uses TRBV27 with TRBJ2-1, with 8 bases lining up with TRBD2. The CDR3 is made up of 17 amino acids. Germline V lookup: CDR1 MNHEY, CDR2 SMNVEV (reference sequence). V gave up 4 bases and J gave up 4 bases; unmatched junction bases: 12. The CDR3, as DNA: TGTGCCAGCAGTTCCACCTTAGCGGGAAAAGGGTACAATGAGCAGTTCTTC. It is translated as CASSSTLAGKGYNEQFF.

This clone was seen once. The chain carries TRBV6-1 and TRBJ2-4, with a tentative D call TRBD1 (6 bases). The V gene lost 1 base and the J gene lost 1 base, with 8 bases spanning the gap. The CDR3 consists of 15 residues. The germline gives CDR1 MNHNS, CDR2 SASEGT. The CDR3 sequence is CASSEDTGAKNIQYF. The CDR3 DNA reads TGTGCCAGCAGTGAAGATACAGGGGCCAAAAACATTCAGTACTTC.

This chain joins TRBV10-1 and TRBJ1-1, with a weak D call TRBD1 (5 bases). The CDR3 covers 13 residues. In germline, CDR1 is WNHNN, CDR2 SYGVQD (reference sequence). V gave up 0 bases and J gave up 6 bases, with 8 bases separating them. The CDR3 loop is CASSESGVPEAFF. CDR3 bases: TGCGCCAGCAGTGAGTCAGGGGTCCCTGAAGCTTTCTTT.

In this sample, this clone turned up a few times. This sequence joins TRBV6-1 and TRBJ1-2, with D unclear. Per the germline V gene, CDR1 is MNHNS and CDR2 is SASEGT. This CDR3 contains 15 residues. V was trimmed by 1 base and J by 0 bases, leaving 9 bases between them. The CDR3 loop reads CASSEEGGTNYGYTF. In nucleotides, the CDR3 is TGTGCCAGCAGTGAAGAAGGAGGGACTAACTATGGCTACACCTTC.

This chain connects TRBV18 to TRBJ1-6; 7 nucleotides match TRBD1. V was clipped by 3 bases and J by 1 base; unmatched bases: 3. This CDR3 is 16 amino acids long. Germline V gives CDR1 KGHSH, CDR2 LQKENI. CDR3 in amino acids: CASSPTGKSYNSPLHF. As DNA, the CDR3 is TGTGCCAGCTCACCGACAGGGAAGTCCTATAATTCACCCCTCCACTTT.

This clone has more than one count but fewer than ten. The chain uses TRBV14 and TRBJ1-2; D not resolved. The V gene's germline CDR1 is SGHDN and CDR2 FVKESK. Deletions cut 2 bases from V and 5 bases from J, with 9 bases between. This CDR3 is 13 amino acids long. Written as DNA, the CDR3 is TGTGCCAGCAGCCAATTAAAGAGTTATGGCTACACCTTC. It specifies CASSQLKSYGYTF.

J is TRBJ1-1 and V is TRBV7-9, with unresolved D. Looked up from germline, CDR1 is SEHNR and CDR2 is FQNEAQ (reference sequence). The V gene lost 3 bases and the J gene lost 5 bases, with 7 bases spanning the gap. The CDR3 consists of 12 residues. The CDR3: CASSFRTTEAFF. In DNA form, the CDR3 reads TGTGCCAGCAGCTTTCGCACAACTGAAGCTTTCTTT.

The genes are TRBV5-1 and TRBJ1-1; a possible D gene is TRBD1 (5 bases). CDR3 size: 15 residues. Germline CDR1 SGHRS, CDR2 YFSETQ. The V and J ends lost 1 base and 2 bases respectively, with 12 bases between them. In DNA, the CDR3 is TGCGCCAGCAGCTTGTACGTGACAGCAAACACTGAAGCTTTCTTT. It yields the protein CASSLYVTANTEAFF.

The chain has TRBV28 and TRBJ1-1, with D tentatively TRBD1 (5 bases). V lost 5 bases and J lost 6, with 16 bases in between. The CDR3 runs 14 residues. Germline V gives CDR1 MDHEN, CDR2 SYDVKM. For the CDR3, the DNA is TGTGCCAGCAGTCCTACCCGGGACTTCCCTGAAGCTTTCTTT. As protein: CASSPTRDFPEAFF.